This TCR beta chain came from a study of OX40 agonist ivuxolimab in advanced cancers. Study findings and constraints: Average numbers of expanded clones were greater in CD8+ T cells than in CD4+.

Here immunoSEQ multiplex PCR was the method, and the copy in TCRdb shows in-frame clones only, minus some. The profile shows some 39,000 clones, approximately 90% of them singletons. This clone occurred once. Its antigen is still unknown. The V gene's germline CDR1 is SGHRS and CDR2 YFSETQ. V lost 4 bases and J lost 1, with 11 bases in between. The CDR3 runs 14 residues. Cycle 7 day 1, cycle 4 day 1, and baseline were the timepoints at which blood was sampled. V usage is TRBV5-1 and J usage is TRBJ1-1, with D possibly being TRBD1 (5 bases). The material sequenced was CD4+ or CD8+ T cells sorted from blood, taken in a trial of the OX40 agonist ivuxolimab. The clonotype was recovered from an adult with an advanced solid tumor such as melanoma, head and neck, liver or kidney cancer. The CDR3 DNA reads as TGCGCCAGCAGCCGGGGGGACCAGAACACTGAAGCTTTCTTT. Encoded protein: CASSRGDQNTEAFF.